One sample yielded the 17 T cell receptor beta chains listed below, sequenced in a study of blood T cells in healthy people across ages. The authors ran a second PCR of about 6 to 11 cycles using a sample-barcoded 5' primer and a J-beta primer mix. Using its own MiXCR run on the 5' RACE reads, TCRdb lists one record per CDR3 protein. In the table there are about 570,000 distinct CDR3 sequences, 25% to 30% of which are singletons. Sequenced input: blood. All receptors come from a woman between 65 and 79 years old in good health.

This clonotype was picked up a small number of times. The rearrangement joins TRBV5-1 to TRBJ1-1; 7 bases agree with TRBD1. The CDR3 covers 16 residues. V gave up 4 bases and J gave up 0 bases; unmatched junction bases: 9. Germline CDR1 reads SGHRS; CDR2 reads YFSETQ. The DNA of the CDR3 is TGCGCCAGCAGCGTGGGGACAGTCTCCATGAACACTGAAGCTTTCTTT. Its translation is CASSVGTVSMNTEAFF.

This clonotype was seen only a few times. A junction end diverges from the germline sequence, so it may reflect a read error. This CDR3 reads CAAGSGSVDGEQLF. The CDR3 bases are TGCGCAGCCGGGTCGGGTAGCGTGGACGGTGAGCAGCTCTTC. V is TRBV5-1 and J is TRBJ2-1, with D possibly matching TRBD2 (5 bases). Germline CDR1 SGHRS, CDR2 YFSETQ. The CDR3 totals 14 residues.

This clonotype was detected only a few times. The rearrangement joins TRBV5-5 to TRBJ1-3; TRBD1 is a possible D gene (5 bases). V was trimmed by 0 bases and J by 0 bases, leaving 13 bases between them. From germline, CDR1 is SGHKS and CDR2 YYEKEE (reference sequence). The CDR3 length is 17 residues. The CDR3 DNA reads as TGTGCCAGCAGCTTGGCCCTTGGGGGACCCTCTGGAAACACCATATATTTT. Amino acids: CASSLALGGPSGNTIYF.

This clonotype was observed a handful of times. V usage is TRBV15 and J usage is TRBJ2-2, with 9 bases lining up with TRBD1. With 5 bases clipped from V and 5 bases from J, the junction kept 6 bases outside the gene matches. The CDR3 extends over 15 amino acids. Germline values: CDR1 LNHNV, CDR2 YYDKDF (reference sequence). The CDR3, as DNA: TGTGCCACCAGCGTCCAAGGGACAGGGACCGGGGAGCTGTTTTTT. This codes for CATSVQGTGTGELFF.

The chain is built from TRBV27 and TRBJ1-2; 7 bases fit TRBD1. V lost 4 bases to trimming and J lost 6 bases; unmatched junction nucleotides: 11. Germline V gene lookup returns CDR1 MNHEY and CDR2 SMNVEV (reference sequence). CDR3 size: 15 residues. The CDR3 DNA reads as TGTGCCAGCAGTTCAGACAGGGATGGACCCCATGGCTACACCTTC. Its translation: CASSSDRDGPHGYTF.

CDR3 sequence: CASSVGSGGHEQYF. CDR3 coding DNA: TGTGCCAGCAGCGTAGGGTCAGGGGGCCACGAGCAGTACTTC. The rearrangement joins TRBV9 to TRBJ2-5, with TRBD1 matching 8 bases. The J call is uncertain, as TRBJ2-7 better fits the DNA end. This CDR3 is built from 14 residues. CDR1 is SGDLS and CDR2 is YYNGEE in the germline V gene.

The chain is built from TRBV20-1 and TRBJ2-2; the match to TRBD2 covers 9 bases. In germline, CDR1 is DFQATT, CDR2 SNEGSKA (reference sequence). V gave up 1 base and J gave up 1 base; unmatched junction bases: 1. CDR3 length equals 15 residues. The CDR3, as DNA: TGCAGTGCTAGAGGTAGCGGGAGGAACACCGGGGAGCTGTTTTTT. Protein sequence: CSARGSGRNTGELFF.

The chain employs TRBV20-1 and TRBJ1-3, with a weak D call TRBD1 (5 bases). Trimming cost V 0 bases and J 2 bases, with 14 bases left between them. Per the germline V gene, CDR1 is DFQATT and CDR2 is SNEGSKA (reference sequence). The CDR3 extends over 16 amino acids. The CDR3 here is CSAREPGGETGNTIYF. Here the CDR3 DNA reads TGCAGTGCTAGAGAACCTGGGGGGGAAACTGGAAACACCATATATTTT.

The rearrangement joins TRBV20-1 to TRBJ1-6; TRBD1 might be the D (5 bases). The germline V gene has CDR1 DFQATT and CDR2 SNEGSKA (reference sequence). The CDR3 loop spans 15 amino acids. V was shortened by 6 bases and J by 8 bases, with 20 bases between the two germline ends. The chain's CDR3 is CSAPPSAGMDSPLHF. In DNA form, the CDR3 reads TGCAGTGCCCCCCCGTCTGCAGGGATGGATTCACCCCTCCACTTT.

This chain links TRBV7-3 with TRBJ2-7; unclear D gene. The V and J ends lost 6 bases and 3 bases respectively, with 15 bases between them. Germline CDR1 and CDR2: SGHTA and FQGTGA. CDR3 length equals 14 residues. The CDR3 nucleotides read TGTGCCAGCAGGGTACAGCGAGATCTCTACGAGCAGTACTTC. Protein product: CASRVQRDLYEQYF.

The CDR3 loop is CASSSLAGAYNEQFF. CDR3 DNA: TGTGCCAGCAGCTCCCTAGCGGGGGCCTACAATGAGCAGTTCTTC. The chain combines TRBV7-3 with TRBJ2-1, with 10 bases identical to TRBD2. This CDR3 region has 15 residues. Trimming at V came to 4 bases and at J to 2 bases, leaving 2 bases not matched to a gene. CDR1 is SGHTA, CDR2 FQGTGA, per germline.

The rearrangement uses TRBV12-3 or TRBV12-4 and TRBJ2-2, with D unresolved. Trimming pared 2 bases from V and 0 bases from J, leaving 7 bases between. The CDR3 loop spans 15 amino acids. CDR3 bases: TGTGCCAGCAGTTTACGTCCCTCGAACACCGGGGAGCTGTTTTTT. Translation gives CASSLRPSNTGELFF.

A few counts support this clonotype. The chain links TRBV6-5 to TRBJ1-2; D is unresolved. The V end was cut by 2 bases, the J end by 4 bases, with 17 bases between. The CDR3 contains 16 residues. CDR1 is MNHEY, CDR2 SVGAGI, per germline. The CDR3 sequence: CASSYGSGIGSYGYTF. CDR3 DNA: TGTGCCAGCAGTTACGGTTCGGGGATCGGGTCCTATGGCTACACCTTC.

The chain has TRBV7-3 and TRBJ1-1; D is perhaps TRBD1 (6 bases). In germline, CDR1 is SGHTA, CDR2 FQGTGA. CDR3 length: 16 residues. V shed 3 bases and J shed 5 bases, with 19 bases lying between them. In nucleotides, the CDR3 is TGTGCCAGCAGCTTTTATCTCGGTTCAAGGGGGACTGAAGCTTTCTTT. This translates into CASSFYLGSRGTEAFF. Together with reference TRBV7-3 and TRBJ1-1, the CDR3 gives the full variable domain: GAGVSQTPSNKVTEKGKYVELRCDPISGHTALYWYRQSLGQGPEFLIYFQGTGAADDSGLPNDRFFAVRPEGSVSTLKIQRTERGDSAVYLCASSFYLGSRGTEAFFGQGTRLTVV.

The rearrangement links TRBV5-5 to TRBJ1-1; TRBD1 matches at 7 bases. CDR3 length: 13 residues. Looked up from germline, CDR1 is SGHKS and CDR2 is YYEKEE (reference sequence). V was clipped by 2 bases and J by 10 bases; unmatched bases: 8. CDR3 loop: CASSFPGGLRAFF. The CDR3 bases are TGTGCCAGCAGCTTCCCAGGGGGTTTACGAGCTTTCTTT.

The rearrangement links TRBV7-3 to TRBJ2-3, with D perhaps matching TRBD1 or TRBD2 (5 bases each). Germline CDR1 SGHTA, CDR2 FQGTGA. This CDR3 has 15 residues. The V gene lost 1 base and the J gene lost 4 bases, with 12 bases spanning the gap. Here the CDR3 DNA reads TGTGCCAGCAGCTTAAGTGAGGTGGGGGCAGATACGCAGTATTTT. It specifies CASSLSEVGADTQYF.

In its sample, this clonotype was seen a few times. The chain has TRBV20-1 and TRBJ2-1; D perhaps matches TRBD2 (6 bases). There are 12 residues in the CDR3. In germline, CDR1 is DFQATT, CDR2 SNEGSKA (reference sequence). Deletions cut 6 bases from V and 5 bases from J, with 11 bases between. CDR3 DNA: TGCAGTGCGAGGTGGGGGGACAATGAGCAGTTCTTC. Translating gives CSARWGDNEQFF.